This TCR beta chain was captured by sequencing in a study of T cell responses to AZD1222 COVID-19 vaccine. Method: immunoSEQ multiplex PCR; TCRdb's copy keeps in-frame clones and lacks some. Among approximately 98,000 clones, roughly 89% were seen once, and the ten largest hold about 3%. The CDR3 spans 15 residues. Trimming took 0 bases from V and 3 from J, leaving 9 bases between them. Germline V gives CDR1 LGHNA, CDR2 YSLEER. This sequence joins TRBV4-3 and TRBJ2-1, with a weak D call TRBD2 (5 bases). The material was peripheral blood, obtained on day 0 of MenACWY control vaccination. The TCR sequence derives from an adult in good health. The CDR3 bases are TGCGCCAGCAGCCAAGAATTCGGGATCTACAATGAGCAGTTCTTC. Amino acids: CASSQEFGIYNEQFF.